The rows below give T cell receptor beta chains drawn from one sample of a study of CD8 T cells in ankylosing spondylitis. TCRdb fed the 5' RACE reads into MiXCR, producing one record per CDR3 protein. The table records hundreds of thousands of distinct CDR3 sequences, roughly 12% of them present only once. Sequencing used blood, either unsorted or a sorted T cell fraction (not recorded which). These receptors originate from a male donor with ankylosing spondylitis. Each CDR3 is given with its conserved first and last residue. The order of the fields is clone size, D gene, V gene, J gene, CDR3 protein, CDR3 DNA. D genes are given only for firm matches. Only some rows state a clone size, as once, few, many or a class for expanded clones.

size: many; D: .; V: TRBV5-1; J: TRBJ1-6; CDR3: CASSPAGGANSPLHF; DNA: TGCGCCAGCAGCCCGGCCGGCGGCGCGAATTCACCCCTCCACTTT
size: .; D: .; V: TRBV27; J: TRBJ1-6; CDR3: CASSLWGQNSPLHF; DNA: TGTGCCAGCAGTTTATGGGGGCAGAATTCACCCCTCCACTTT
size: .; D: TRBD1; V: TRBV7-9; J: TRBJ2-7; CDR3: CASSSSRGRDRDYEQYF; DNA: TGTGCCAGCAGCTCCTCCAGGGGCCGGGACAGGGACTACGAGCAGTACTTC
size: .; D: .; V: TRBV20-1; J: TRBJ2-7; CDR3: CSAVEETETLYEQYF; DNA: TGCAGTGCGGTAGAAGAGACAGAGACACTTTACGAGCAGTACTTC
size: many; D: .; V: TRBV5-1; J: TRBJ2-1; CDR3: CASTTGLSYNEQFF; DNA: TGCGCCAGCACGACTGGCTTGAGCTACAATGAGCAGTTCTTC
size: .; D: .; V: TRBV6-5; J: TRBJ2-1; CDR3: CATGRGLNEQFF; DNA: TGTGCCACCGGGCGAGGGTTGAATGAGCAGTTCTTC
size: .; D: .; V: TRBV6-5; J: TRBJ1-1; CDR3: CASSYSRGDEAFF; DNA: TGTGCCAGCAGTTACTCCCGGGGCGACGAAGCTTTCTTT
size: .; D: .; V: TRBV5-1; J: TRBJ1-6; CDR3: CASSLGDEDSPLHF; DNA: TGCGCCAGCAGCTTGGGGGACGAGGATTCACCCCTCCACTTT
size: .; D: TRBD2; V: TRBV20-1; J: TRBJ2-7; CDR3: CSARRVGGSFYEQYF; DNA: TGCAGTGCTAGGCGTGTGGGCGGGAGTTTTTACGAGCAGTACTTC
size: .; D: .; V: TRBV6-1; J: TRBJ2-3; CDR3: CASTRRGVSSTDTQYF; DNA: TGTGCCAGCACCAGGAGGGGCGTCTCTAGCACAGATACGCAGTATTTT
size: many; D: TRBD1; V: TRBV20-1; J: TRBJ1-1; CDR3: CSARRDSNTEAFF; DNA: TGCAGTGCTAGAAGGGACAGCAACACTGAAGCTTTCTTT
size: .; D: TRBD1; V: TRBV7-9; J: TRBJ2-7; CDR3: CASSRTGASEQYF; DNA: TGTGCCAGCAGCCGGACAGGGGCCTCGGAGCAGTACTTC
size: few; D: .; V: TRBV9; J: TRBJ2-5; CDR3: CASSVRGQGETQYF; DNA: TGTGCCAGCAGCGTCCGGGGTCAAGGGGAGACCCAGTACTTC
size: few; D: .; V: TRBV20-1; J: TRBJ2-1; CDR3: CSARRDWGEEQFF; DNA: TGCAGTGCTCGCCGGGACTGGGGTGAAGAGCAGTTCTTC
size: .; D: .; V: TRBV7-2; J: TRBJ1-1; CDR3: CASSLEVQNTEAFF; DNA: TGTGCCAGCAGCTTAGAAGTACAGAACACTGAAGCTTTCTTT
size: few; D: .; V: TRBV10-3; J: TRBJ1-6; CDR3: CAISEMGALGASPLHF; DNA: TGTGCCATCAGTGAAATGGGGGCGCTGGGGGCTTCACCCCTCCACTTT
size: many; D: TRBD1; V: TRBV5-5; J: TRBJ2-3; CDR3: CASSLFRGLVDTQYF; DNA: TGTGCCAGCAGCTTGTTCAGGGGGCTTGTGGATACGCAGTATTTT
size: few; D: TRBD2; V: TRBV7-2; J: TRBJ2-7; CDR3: CASSGAGGAYEQYF; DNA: TGTGCCAGCTCCGGAGCGGGAGGAGCCTACGAGCAGTACTTC
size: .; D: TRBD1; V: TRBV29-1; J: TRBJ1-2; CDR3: CSTLSTGENGYTF; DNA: TGCAGCACCCTCTCCACAGGGGAAAACGGCTACACCTTC
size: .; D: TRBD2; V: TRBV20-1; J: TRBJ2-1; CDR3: CSATGLAVYNEQFF; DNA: TGCAGTGCCACGGGACTAGCGGTGTACAATGAGCAGTTCTTC
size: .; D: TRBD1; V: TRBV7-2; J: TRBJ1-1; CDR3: CASSKTGGTEAFF; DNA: TGTGCCAGCAGCAAGACAGGGGGCACTGAAGCTTTCTTT
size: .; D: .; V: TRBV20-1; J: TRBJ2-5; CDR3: CSASYGETQYF; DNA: TGCAGTGCTAGCTACGGTGAGACCCAGTACTTC
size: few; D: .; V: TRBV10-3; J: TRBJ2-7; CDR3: CAISESKGGPAYEQYF; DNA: TGTGCCATCAGTGAGTCGAAAGGAGGACCCGCCTACGAGCAGTACTTC
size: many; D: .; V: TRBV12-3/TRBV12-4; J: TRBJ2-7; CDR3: CASSLRGLSTGQYF; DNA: TGTGCCAGCAGTTTAAGGGGACTGTCTACGGGGCAGTACTTC
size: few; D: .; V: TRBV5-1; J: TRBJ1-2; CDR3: CASSSERFGGYTF; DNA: TGCGCCAGCAGCTCCGAAAGATTTGGTGGCTACACCTTC
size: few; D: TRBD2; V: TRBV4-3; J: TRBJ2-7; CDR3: CASSHVREGNEQYF; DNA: TGCGCCAGCAGCCATGTCCGGGAGGGAAACGAGCAGTACTTC
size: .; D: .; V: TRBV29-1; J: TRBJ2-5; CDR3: CSAPLRGRETQYF; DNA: TGCAGCGCCCCCCTAAGGGGGAGAGAGACCCAGTACTTC
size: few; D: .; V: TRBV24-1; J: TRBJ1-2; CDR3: CATSDFGVYGYTF; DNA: TGTGCCACCAGTGATTTCGGGGTCTATGGCTACACCTTC
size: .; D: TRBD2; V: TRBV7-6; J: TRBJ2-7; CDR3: CASSLVQPAGGHPLEQYF; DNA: TGTGCCAGCAGCTTAGTGCAGCCAGCGGGGGGGCATCCGCTCGAGCAGTACTTC
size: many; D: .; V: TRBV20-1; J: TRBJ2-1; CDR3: CSASGGYYNEQFF; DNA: TGCAGTGCTAGCGGGGGCTACTACAATGAGCAGTTCTTC
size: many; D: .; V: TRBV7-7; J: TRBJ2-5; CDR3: CASSFRRGYQETQYF; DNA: TGTGCTAGCAGCTTCCGCAGGGGTTACCAAGAGACCCAGTACTTC
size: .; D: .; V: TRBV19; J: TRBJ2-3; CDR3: CASSLDSNTDTQYF; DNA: TGTGCCAGTAGCCTCGACAGTAACACAGATACGCAGTATTTT
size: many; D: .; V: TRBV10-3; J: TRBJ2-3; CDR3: CAIRDTDTQYF; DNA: TGTGCCATCAGGGATACAGATACGCAGTATTTT
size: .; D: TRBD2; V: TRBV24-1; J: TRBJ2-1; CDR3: CATSDTGGTSYNEQFF; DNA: TGTGCCACCAGTGATACGGGGGGTACTTCCTACAATGAGCAGTTCTTC
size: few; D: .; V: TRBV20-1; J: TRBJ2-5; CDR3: CSASRGTRQETQYF; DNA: TGCAGTGCTAGTAGGGGGACCCGACAAGAGACCCAGTACTTC
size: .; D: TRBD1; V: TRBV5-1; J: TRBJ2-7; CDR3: CASRLGQGANYEQYF; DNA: TGCGCCAGCAGATTGGGACAGGGGGCGAACTACGAGCAGTACTTC
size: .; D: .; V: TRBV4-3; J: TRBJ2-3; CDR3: CASSQDWELTDTQYF; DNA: TGCGCCAGCAGCCAAGATTGGGAACTCACAGATACGCAGTATTTT
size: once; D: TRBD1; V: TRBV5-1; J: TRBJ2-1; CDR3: CASSVQGARNEQFF; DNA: TGCGCCAGCAGCGTACAGGGGGCGAGGAATGAGCAGTTCTTC
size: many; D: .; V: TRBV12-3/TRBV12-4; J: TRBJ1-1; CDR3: CASSLKPMNTEAFF; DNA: TGTGCCAGCAGTCTCAAGCCGATGAACACTGAAGCTTTCTTT
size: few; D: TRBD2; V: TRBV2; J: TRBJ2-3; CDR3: CASSDGTRSTDTQYF; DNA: TGTGCCAGCAGTGACGGGACTAGAAGCACAGATACGCAGTATTTT